This T cell receptor beta chain was profiled in a study of OX40 agonist ivuxolimab in advanced cancers. As for the study in general: Patients got intravenous ivuxolimab at 0.01 to 10 mg/kg every 2 weeks.

Produced via immunoSEQ multiplex PCR; TCRdb's table is partial and in-frame only. The sample holds 48,000 or so clones; about 81% are singletons and the top ten take more than 5.5%. This CDR3 is built from 13 residues. In germline, CDR1 is MNHEY, CDR2 SVGAGI. Trimming took 6 bases from V and 6 from J, leaving 14 bases between them. The source of this sequence is an adult with an advanced solid tumor such as melanoma, head and neck, liver or kidney cancer. The chain links TRBV6-5 to TRBJ1-2; D unresolved. The sample here was CD4+ or CD8+ T cells sorted from blood, taken in a trial of the OX40 agonist ivuxolimab. Here the CDR3 reads CASRPDLGHGYTF. The CDR3 bases are TGTGCCAGCAGACCGGACCTAGGGCATGGCTACACCTTC.